This T cell receptor (beta chain) comes out of a study of blood T cells in healthy people across ages. Study observations and caveats: In these data, TCR beta diversity tracked strongly with naive T cell percentage. Versus aged donors, long-lived donors had higher diversity and more naive CD4+ cells.

As for this clonotype: Its antigen is not identified.

Caucasian individuals from Russia who were healthy and aged about 6 to 95 acted as donors. It was with a sample-barcoded 5' primer and a J-beta primer mix that a second PCR of roughly 7 to 11 cycles was run. Per-sample output comprised a minimum of 2.5 million paired-end reads containing CDR3. TCRdb fed the 5' RACE reads into MiXCR, producing one record per CDR3 protein. The table has approximately 800,000 distinct CDR3 sequences, about 59% seen once. The CDR3 extends over 14 amino acids. Germline values: CDR1 DFQATT, CDR2 SNEGSKA (reference sequence). The V end was cut by 1 base, the J end by 0 bases, with 9 bases between.

The clonotype was recovered from a man aged 25 to 40 in good health. The sequencing sample was made of blood. J is TRBJ2-5 and V is TRBV20-1; D unclear. CDR3 in DNA: TGCAGTGCTAGAGGGGATGGGTACCAAGAGACCCAGTACTTC. It yields the protein CSARGDGYQETQYF.